The clone carrying this T cell receptor (beta chain) has just a few counts. The antigen is not known. Sequencing used immunoSEQ multiplex PCR; TCRdb keeps in-frame clones, though not all of them. This table holds about 11,000 clones, under 85% found once. This entry comes from a study of graft-versus-host responses after intestinal transplantation. Across the study: For two to three years after anti-thymocyte globulin induction, all recipients took tacrolimus and steroids. Study-wide results and limits: Some GvH clones appeared in ileal mucosa or blood before recipient bone marrow.

V lost 3 bases and J 5 bases, leaving 24 bases between the germline ends. This CDR3 spans 18 amino acids. The V gene's germline CDR1 is MGHRA and CDR2 YSYEKL. Graft material was processed, releasing intraepithelial and lamina propria lymphocytes. This chain joins TRBV4-1 and TRBJ2-3, with D possibly being TRBD1 or TRBD2 (7 bases each). This specimen was ileum tissue, taken 23 days after intestinal transplant. The TCR originated in a human patient who received an intestinal transplant, so some T cells may come from the graft donor. The CDR3 spells CASSHPPPPDREGDTQYF. CDR3 nucleotides: TGCGCCAGCAGCCATCCACCCCCCCCCGACAGGGAGGGAGATACGCAGTATTTT.